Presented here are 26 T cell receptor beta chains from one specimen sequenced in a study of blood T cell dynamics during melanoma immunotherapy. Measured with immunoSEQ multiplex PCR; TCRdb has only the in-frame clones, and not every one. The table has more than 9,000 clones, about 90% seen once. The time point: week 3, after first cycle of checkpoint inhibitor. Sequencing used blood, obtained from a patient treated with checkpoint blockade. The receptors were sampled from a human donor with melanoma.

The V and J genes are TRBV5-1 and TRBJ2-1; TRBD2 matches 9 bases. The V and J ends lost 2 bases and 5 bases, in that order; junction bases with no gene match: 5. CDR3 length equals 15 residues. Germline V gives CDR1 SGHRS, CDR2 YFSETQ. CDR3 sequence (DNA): TGCGCCAGCAGCTTTGATGCGGGGGGGGACAATGAGCAGTTCTTC. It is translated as CASSFDAGGDNEQFF.

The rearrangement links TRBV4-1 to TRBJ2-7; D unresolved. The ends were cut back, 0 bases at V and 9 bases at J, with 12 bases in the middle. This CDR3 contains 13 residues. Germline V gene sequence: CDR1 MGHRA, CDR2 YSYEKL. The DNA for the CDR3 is TGCGCCAGCAGCCAAGATCTAGGCACCGCGCAGTACTTC. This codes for CASSQDLGTAQYF.

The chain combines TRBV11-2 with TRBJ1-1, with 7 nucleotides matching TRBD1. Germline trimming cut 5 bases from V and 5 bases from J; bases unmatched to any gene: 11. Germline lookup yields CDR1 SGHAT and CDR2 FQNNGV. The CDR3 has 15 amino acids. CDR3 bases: TGTGCCAGCAGCCAACTCTCTACAGGGGATACTGAAGCTTTCTTT. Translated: CASSQLSTGDTEAFF.

Here the CDR3 reads CASSGRSSGANVLTF. Here the CDR3 DNA reads TGTGCCAGTAGTGGCAGGAGCTCTGGGGCCAACGTCCTGACTTTC. The V and J genes are TRBV19 and TRBJ2-6; no reliable D call. Germline lookup yields CDR1 LNHDA and CDR2 SQIVND (reference sequence). V was clipped by 5 bases and J by 0 bases, with 8 bases between them. The CDR3 loop spans 15 amino acids.

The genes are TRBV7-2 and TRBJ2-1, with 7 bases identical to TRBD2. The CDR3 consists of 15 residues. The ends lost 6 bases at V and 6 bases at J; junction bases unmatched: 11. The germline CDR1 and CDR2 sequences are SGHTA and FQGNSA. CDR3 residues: CASRPASGARNEQFF. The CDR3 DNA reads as TGTGCCAGCAGACCCGCTAGCGGCGCCCGCAATGAGCAGTTCTTC. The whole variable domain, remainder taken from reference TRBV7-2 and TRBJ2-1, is GAGVSQSPSNKVTEKGKDVELRCDPISGHTALYWYRQSLGQGLEFLIYFQGNSAPDKSGLPSDRFSAERTGGSVSTLTIQRTQQEDSAVYLCASRPASGARNEQFFGPGTRLTVL.

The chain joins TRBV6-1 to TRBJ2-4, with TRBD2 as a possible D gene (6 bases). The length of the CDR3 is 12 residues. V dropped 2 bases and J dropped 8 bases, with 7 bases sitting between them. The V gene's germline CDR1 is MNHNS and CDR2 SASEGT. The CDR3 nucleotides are TGTGCCAGCAGTGAATGGGGGGACATTCAGTACTTC. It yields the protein CASSEWGDIQYF.

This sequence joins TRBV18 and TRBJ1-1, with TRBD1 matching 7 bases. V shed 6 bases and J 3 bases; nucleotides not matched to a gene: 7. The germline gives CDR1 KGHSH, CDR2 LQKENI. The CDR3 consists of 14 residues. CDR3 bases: TGTGCCAGCTCCTCCGACAGGGACCACACTGAAGCTTTCTTT. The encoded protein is CASSSDRDHTEAFF.

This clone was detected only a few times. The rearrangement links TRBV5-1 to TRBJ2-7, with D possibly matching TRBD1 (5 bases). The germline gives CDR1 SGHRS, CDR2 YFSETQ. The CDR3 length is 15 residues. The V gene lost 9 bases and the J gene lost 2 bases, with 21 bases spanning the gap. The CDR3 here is CANEQGPHFTYEQYV. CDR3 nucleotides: TGCGCCAACGAGCAGGGTCCCCACTTTACCTACGAGCAGTACGTC.

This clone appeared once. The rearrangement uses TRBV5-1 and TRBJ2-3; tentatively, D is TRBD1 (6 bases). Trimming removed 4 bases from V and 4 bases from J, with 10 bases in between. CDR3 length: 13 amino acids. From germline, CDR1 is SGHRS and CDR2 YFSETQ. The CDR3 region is CASSEGVADTQYF. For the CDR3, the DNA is TGCGCCAGCAGCGAGGGGGTGGCAGATACGCAGTATTTT.

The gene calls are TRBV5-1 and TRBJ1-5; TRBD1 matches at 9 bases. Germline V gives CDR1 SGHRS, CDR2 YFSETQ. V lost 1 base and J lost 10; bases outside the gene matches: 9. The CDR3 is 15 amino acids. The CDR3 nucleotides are TGCGCCAGCAGCTTGACAGGGGGCCAGGGTAATCCCCAGCATTTT. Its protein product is CASSLTGGQGNPQHF.

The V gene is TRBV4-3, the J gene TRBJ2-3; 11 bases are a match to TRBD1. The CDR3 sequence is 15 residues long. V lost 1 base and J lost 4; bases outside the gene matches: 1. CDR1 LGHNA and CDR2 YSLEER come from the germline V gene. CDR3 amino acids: CASSQGTGGSDTQYF. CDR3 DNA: TGCGCCAGCAGCCAAGGGACAGGGGGCTCAGATACGCAGTATTTT.

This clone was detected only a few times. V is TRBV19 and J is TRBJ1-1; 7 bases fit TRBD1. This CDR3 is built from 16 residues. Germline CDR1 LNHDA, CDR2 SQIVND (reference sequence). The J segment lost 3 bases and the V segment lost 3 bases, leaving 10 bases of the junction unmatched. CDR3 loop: CASSIDGQGGYTEAFF. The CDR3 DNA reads TGTGCCAGTAGTATTGATGGGCAGGGGGGATACACTGAAGCTTTCTTT.

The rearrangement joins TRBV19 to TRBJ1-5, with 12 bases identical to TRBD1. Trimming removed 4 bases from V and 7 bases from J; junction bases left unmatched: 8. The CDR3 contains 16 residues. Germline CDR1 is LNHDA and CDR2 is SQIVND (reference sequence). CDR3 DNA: TGTGCCAGTAGTAAAAGGGGACAGGGGGCTGGGCAGCCCCAGCATTTT. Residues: CASSKRGQGAGQPQHF. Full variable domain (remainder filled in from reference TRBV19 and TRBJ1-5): DGGITQSPKYLFRKEGQNVTLSCEQNLNHDAMYWYRQDPGQGLRLIYYSQIVNDFQKGDIAEGYSVSREKKESFPLTVTSAQKNPTAFYLCASSKRGQGAGQPQHFGDGTRLSIL.

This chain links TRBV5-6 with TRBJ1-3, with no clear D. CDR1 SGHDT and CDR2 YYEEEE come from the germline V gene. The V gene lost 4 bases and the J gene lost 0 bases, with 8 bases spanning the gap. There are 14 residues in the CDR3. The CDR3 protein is CASSARNSGNTIYF. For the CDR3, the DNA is TGTGCCAGCAGCGCCAGGAACTCTGGAAACACCATATATTTT. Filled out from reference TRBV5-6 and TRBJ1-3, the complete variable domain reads DAGVTQSPTHLIKTRGQQVTLRCSPKSGHDTVSWYQQALGQGPQFIFQYYEEEERQRGNFPDRFSGHQFPNYSSELNVNALLLGDSALYLCASSARNSGNTIYFGEGSWLTVV.

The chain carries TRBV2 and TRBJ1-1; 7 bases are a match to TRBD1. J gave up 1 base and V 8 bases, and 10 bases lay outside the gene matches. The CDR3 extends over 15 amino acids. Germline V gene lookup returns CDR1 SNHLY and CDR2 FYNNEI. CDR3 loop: CASWTGSGWNTEAFF. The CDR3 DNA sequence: TGTGCCAGCTGGACAGGTAGCGGGTGGAACACTGAAGCTTTCTTT.

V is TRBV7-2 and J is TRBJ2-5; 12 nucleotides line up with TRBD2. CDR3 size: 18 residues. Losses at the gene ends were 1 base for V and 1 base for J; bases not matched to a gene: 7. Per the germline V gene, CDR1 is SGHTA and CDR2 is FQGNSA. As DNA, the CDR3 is TGTGCCAGCAGCTTAGGTATCCTAGCGGGGGGGCTCCAAGAGACCCAGTACTTC. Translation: CASSLGILAGGLQETQYF.

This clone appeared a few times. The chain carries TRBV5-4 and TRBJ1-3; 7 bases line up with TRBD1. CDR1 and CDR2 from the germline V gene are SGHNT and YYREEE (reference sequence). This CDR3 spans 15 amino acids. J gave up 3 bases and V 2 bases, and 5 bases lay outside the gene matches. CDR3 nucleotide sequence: TGTGCCAGCAGCTTAGAGACAGGGAGTGGAAACACCATATATTTT. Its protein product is CASSLETGSGNTIYF.

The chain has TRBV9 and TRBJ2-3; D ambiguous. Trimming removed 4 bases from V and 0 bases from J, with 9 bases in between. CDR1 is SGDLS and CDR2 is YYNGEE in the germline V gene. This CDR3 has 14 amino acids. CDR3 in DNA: TGTGCCAGCAGCAAAACATCTAGCACAGATACGCAGTATTTT. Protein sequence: CASSKTSSTDTQYF.

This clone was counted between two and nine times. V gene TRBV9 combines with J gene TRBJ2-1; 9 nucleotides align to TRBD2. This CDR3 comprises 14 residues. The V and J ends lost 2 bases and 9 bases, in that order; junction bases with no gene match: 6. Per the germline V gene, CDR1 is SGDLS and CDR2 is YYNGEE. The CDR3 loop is CASSVGLAPSEQFF. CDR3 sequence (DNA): TGTGCCAGCAGCGTGGGACTAGCCCCGAGTGAGCAGTTCTTC.

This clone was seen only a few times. CDR3 nucleotide sequence: TGCGCCAGCAGCCCGGACAGACATCAGCCCCAGCATTTT. Translating gives CASSPDRHQPQHF. The chain recombines TRBV5-1 with TRBJ1-5; weak D call: TRBD1 (6 bases). This CDR3 comprises 13 residues. V dropped 4 bases and J dropped 5 bases, with 10 bases sitting between them. Looked up from germline, CDR1 is SGHRS and CDR2 is YFSETQ. Looking up the rest from reference TRBV5-1 and TRBJ1-5 gives the full variable domain: KAGVTQTPRYLIKTRGQQVTLSCSPISGHRSVSWYQQTPGQGLQFLFEYFSETQRNKGNFPGRFSGRQFSNSRSEMNVSTLELGDSALYLCASSPDRHQPQHFGDGTRLSIL.

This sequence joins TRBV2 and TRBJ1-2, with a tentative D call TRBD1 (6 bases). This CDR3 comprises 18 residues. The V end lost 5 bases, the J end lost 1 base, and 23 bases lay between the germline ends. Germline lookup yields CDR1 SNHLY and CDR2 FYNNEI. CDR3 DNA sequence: TGTGCCAGCAGTCCTAGAGCCTTCGGACAGCAGTTTAACTATGGCTACACCTTC. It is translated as CASSPRAFGQQFNYGYTF.

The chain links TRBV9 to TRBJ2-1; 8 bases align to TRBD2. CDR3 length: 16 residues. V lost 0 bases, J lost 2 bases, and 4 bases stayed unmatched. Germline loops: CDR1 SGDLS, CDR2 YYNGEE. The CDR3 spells CASSVAGGGTYNEQFF. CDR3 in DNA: TGTGCCAGCAGCGTAGCGGGCGGGGGGACCTACAATGAGCAGTTCTTC.

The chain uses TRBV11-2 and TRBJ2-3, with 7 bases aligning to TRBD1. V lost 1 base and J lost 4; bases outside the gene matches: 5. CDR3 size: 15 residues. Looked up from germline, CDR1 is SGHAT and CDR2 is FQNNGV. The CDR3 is CASSLGQGGPDTQYF. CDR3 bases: TGTGCCAGCAGCTTAGGACAGGGTGGCCCAGATACGCAGTATTTT.

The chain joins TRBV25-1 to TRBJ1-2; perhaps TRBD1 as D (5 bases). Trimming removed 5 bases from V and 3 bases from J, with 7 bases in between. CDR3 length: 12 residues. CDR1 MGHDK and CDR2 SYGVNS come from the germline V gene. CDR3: CASSWGDYGYTF. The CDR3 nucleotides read TGTGCCAGCAGTTGGGGGGACTATGGCTACACCTTC.

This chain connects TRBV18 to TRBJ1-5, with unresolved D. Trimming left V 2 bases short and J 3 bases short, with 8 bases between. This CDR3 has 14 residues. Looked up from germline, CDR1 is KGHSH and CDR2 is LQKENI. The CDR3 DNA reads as TGTGCCAGCTCACCAGCCGCGAACAATCAGCCCCAGCATTTT. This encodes CASSPAANNQPQHF.

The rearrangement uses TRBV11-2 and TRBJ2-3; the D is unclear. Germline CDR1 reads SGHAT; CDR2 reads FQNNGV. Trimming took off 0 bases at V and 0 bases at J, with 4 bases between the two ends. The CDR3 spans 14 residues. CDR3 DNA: TGTGCCAGCAGCTTAGATTTAAGCACAGATACGCAGTATTTT. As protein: CASSLDLSTDTQYF.